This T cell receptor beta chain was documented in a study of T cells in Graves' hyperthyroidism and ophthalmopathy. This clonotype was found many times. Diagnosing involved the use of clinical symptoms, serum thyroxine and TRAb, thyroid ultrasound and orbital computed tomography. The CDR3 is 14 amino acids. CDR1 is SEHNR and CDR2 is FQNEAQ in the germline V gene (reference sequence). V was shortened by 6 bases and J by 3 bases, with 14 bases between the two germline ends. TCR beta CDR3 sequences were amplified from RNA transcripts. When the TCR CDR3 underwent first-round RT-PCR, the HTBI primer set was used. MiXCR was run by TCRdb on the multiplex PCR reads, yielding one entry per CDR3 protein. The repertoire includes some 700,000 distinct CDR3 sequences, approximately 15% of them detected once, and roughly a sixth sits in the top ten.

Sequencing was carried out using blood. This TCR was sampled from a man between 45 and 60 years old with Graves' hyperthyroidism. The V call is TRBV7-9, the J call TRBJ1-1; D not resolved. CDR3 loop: CASRSPPMDTEAFF. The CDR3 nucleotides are TGTGCCAGCAGGTCTCCGCCCATGGACACTGAAGCTTTCTTT.